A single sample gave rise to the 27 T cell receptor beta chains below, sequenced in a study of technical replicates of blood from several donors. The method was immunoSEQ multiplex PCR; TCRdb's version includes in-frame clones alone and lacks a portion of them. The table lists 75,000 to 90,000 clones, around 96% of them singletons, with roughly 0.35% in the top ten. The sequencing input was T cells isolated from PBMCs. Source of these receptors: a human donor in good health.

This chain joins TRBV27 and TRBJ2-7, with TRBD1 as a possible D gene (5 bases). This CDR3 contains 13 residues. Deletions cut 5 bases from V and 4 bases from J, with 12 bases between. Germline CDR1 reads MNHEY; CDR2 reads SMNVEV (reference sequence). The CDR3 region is CASSQVGAYEQYF. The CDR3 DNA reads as TGTGCCAGCAGTCAAGTTGGGGCGTACGAGCAGTACTTC.

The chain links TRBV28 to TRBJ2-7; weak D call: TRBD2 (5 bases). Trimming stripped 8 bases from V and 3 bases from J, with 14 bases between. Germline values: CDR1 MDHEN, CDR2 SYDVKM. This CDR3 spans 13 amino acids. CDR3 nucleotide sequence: TGTGCCAGCTTCCCGGGCGGAGGCTACGAGCAGTACTTC. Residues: CASFPGGGYEQYF. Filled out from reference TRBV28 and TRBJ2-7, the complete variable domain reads DVKVTQSSRYLVKRTGEKVFLECVQDMDHENMFWYRQDPGLGLRLIYFSYDVKMKEKGDIPEGYSVSREKKERFSLILESASTNQTSMYLCASFPGGGYEQYFGPGTRLTVT.

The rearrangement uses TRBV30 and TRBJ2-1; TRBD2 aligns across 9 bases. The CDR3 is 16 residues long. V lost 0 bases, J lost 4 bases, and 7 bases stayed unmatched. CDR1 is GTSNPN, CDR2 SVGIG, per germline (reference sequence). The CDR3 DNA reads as TGTGCCTGGAGTGTAAAGGCCCTAGCGGGATACAATGAGCAGTTCTTC. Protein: CAWSVKALAGYNEQFF.

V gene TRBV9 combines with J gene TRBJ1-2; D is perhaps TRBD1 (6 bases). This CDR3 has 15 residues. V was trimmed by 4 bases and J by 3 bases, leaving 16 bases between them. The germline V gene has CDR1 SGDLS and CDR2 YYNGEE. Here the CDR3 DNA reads TGTGCCAGCAGCCTCAACGCCGGGACACACTATGGCTACACCTTC. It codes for CASSLNAGTHYGYTF. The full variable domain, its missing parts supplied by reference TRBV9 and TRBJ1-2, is DSGVTQTPKHLITATGQRVTLRCSPRSGDLSVYWYQQSLDQGLQFLIQYYNGEERAKGNILERFSAQQFPDLHSELNLSSLELGDSALYFCASSLNAGTHYGYTFGSGTRLTVV.

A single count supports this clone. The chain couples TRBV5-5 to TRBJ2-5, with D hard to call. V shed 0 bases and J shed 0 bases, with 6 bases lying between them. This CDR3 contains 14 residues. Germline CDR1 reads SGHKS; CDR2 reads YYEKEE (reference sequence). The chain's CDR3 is CASSLAPDQETQYF. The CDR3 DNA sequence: TGTGCCAGCAGCTTGGCTCCGGACCAAGAGACCCAGTACTTC.

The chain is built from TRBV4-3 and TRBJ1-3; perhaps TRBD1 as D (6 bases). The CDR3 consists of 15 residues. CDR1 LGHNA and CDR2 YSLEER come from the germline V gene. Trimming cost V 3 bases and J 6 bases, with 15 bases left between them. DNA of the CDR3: TGCGCCAGCAGCCACGACCAGGGGTCGGCAAACACCATATATTTT. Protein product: CASSHDQGSANTIYF.

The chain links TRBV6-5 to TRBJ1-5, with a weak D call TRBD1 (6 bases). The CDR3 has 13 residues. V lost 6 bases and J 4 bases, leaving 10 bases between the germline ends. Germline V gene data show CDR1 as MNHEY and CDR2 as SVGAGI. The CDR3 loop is CASSQDRNQPQHF. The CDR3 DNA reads TGTGCCAGCAGCCAAGACAGGAATCAGCCCCAGCATTTT.

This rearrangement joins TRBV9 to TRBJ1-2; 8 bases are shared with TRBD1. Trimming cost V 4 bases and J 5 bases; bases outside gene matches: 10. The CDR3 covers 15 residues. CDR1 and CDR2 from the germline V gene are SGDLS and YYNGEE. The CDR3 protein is CASSSLGTGVYGYTF. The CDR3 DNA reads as TGTGCCAGCAGCTCCCTGGGGACAGGAGTTTATGGCTACACCTTC.

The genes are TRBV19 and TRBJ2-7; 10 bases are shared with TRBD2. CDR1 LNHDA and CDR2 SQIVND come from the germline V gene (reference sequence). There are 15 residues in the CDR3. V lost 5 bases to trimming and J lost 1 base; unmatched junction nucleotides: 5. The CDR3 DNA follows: TGTGCCAGTAGTCCCCGGACTAGCGGATCCTACGAGCAGTACTTC. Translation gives CASSPRTSGSYEQYF.

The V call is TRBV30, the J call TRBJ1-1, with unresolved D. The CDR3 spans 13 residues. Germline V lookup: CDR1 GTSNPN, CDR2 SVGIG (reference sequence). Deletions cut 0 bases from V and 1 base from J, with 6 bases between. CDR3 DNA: TGTGCCTGGAGTGTTTCCCGGAACACTGAAGCTTTCTTT. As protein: CAWSVSRNTEAFF. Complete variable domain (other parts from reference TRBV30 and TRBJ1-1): SQTIHQWPATLVQPVGSPLSLECTVEGTSNPNLYWYRQAAGRGLQLLFYSVGIGQISSEVPQNLSASRPQDRQFILSSKKLLLSDSGFYLCAWSVSRNTEAFFGQGTRLTVV.

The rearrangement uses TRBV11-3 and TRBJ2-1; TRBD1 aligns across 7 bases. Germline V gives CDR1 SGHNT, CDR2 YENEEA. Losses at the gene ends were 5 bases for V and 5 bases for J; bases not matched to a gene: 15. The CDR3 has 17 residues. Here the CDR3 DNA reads TGTGCCAGCAGCAGCAGGACAGGCGGTATCCTGGACAATGAGCAGTTCTTC. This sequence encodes CASSSRTGGILDNEQFF.

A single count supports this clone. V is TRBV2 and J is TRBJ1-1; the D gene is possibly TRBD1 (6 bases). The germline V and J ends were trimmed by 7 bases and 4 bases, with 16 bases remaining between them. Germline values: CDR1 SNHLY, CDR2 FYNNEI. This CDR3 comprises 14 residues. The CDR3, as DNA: TGTGCCAGCATTAACAGGGAGCCCGGCACTGAAGCTTTCTTT. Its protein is CASINREPGTEAFF.

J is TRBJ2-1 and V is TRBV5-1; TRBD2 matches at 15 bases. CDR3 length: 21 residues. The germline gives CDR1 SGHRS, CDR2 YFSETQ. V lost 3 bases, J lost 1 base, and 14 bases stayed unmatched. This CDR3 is CASSSARTLGLAGGSYNEQFF. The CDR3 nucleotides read TGCGCCAGCAGCTCGGCGAGGACGCTTGGACTAGCGGGGGGGTCCTACAATGAGCAGTTCTTC. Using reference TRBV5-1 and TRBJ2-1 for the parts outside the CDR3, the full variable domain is KAGVTQTPRYLIKTRGQQVTLSCSPISGHRSVSWYQQTPGQGLQFLFEYFSETQRNKGNFPGRFSGRQFSNSRSEMNVSTLELGDSALYLCASSSARTLGLAGGSYNEQFFGPGTRLTVL.

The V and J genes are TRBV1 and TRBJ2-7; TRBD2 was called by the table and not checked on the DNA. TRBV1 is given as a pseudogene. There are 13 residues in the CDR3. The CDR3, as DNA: TGCACCAACTCTAGAGGGATCCTCTACGAGCAGTACTTC. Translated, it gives CTNSRGILYEQYF.

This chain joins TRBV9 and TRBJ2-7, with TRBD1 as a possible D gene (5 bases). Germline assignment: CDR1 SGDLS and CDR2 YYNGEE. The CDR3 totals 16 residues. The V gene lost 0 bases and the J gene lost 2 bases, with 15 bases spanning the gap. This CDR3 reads CASSVESSLDTYEQYF. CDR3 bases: TGTGCCAGCAGCGTAGAGTCTTCACTGGACACCTACGAGCAGTACTTC. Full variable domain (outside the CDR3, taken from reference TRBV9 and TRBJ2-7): DSGVTQTPKHLITATGQRVTLRCSPRSGDLSVYWYQQSLDQGLQFLIQYYNGEERAKGNILERFSAQQFPDLHSELNLSSLELGDSALYFCASSVESSLDTYEQYFGPGTRLTVT.

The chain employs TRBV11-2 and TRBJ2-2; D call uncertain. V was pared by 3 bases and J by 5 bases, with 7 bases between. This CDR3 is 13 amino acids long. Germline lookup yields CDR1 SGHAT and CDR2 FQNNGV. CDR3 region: CASSFLETGELFF. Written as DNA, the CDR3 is TGTGCCAGCAGCTTTCTAGAAACCGGGGAGCTGTTTTTT.

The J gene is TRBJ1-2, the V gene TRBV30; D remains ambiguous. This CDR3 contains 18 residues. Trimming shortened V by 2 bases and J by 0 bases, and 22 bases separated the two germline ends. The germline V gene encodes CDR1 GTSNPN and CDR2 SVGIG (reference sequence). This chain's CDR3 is CAWSRSTATSLANYGYTF. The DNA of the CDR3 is TGTGCCTGGAGTCGAAGCACAGCTACTTCCTTAGCTAACTATGGCTACACCTTC.

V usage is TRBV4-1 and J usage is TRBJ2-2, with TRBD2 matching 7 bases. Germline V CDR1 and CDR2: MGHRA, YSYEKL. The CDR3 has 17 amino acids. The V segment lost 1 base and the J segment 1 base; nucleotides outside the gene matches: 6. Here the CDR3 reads CASSQVVGRMNTGELFF. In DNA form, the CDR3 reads TGCGCCAGCAGCCAAGTTGTCGGGAGGATGAACACCGGGGAGCTGTTTTTT.

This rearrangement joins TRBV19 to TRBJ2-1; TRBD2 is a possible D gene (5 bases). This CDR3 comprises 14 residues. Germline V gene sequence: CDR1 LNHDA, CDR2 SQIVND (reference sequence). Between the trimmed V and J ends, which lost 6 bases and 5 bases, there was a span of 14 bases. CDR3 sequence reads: CASRPRTGHNEQFF. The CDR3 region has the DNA TGTGCCAGTAGACCACGGACTGGACACAATGAGCAGTTCTTC.

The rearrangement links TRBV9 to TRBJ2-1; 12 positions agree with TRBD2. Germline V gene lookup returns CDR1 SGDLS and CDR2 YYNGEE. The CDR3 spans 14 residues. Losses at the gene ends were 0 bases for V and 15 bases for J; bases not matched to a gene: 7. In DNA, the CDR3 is TGTGCCAGCAGCGTAGGACTAGCGGGAGAATCGACGTTCTTC. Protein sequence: CASSVGLAGESTFF.

CDR3 DNA: TGTGCCAGTAGCCCACTCCCCTTGAAGGGGGCCACTGAAGCTTTCTTT. This translates into CASSPLPLKGATEAFF. The chain uses TRBV19 and TRBJ1-1, with TRBD1 matching over 7 bases. Germline CDR1 LNHDA, CDR2 SQIVND (reference sequence). CDR3 size: 16 residues. The junction had 14 bases not matched to a gene; V was cut back by 6 bases and J by 4 bases.

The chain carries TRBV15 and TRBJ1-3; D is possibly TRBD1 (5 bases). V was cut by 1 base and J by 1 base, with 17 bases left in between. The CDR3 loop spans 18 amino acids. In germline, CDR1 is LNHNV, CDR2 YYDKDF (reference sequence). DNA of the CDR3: TGTGCCACCAGCAGAGGTCCGGGCCAGGGTTATTCTGGAAACACCATATATTTT. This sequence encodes CATSRGPGQGYSGNTIYF.

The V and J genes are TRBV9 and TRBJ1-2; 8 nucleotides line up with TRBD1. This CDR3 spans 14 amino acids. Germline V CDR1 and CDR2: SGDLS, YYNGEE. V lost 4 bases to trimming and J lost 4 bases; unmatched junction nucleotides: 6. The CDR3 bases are TGTGCCAGCAGCACTGGACAGGGAGCCTATGGCTACACCTTC. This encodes CASSTGQGAYGYTF.

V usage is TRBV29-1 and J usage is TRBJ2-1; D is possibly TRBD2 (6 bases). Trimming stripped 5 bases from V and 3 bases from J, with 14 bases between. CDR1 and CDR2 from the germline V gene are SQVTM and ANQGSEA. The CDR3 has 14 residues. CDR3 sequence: CSVPSSEGYNEQFF. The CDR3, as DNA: TGCAGCGTTCCTTCTAGCGAAGGCTACAATGAGCAGTTCTTC.

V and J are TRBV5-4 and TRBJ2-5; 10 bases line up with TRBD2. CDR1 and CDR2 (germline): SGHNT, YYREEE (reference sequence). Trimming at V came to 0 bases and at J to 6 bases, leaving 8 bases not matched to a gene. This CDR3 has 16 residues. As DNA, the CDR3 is TGTGCCAGCAGCTTGGCCTCGGCTAGCGGGGGAAAGACCCAGTACTTC. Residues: CASSLASASGGKTQYF.

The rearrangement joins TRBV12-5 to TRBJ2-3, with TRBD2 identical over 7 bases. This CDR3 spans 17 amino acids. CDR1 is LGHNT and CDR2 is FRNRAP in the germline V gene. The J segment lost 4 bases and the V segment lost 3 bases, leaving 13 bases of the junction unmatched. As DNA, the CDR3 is TGTGCTAGTGGTTTATACGGGAGGTTCCGCCGGGCAGATACGCAGTATTTT. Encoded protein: CASGLYGRFRRADTQYF.

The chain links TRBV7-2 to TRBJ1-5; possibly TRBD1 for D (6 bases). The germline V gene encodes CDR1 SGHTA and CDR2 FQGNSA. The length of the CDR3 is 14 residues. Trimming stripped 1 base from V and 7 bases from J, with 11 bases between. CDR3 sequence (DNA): TGTGCCAGCAGCTTAGAACAGGGCTGGCAGCCCCAGCATTTT. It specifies CASSLEQGWQPQHF.